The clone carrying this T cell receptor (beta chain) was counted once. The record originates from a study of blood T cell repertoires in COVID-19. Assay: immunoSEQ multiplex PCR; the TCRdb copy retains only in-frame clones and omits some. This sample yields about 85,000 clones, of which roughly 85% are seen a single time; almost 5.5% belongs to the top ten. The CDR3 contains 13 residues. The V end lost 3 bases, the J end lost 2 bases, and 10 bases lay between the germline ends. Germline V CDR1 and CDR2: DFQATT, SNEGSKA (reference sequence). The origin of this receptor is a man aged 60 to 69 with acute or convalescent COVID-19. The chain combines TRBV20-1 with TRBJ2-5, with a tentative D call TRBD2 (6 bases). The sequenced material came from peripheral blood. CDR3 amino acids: CSASSGPQETQYF. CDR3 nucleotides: TGCAGTGCTAGTAGCGGACCTCAAGAGACCCAGTACTTC.